The present T cell receptor (beta chain) was sequenced within a study of T cell responses to AZD1222 COVID-19 vaccine. The count of this clone is one. Antigen unknown. Study-level findings and limits: Baseline seropositivity characterized only a handful of AZD1222 recipients. Donors in the cohort were predominantly white British and more often female, and clonal diversity was possibly underestimated. Rises in breadth and depth of Spike-specific TCRs came after two AZD1222 doses.

Method: immunoSEQ multiplex PCR; TCRdb's copy keeps in-frame clones and lacks some. The profile shows some 140,000 clones, approximately 85% of them singletons. V dropped 7 bases and J dropped 2 bases, with 11 bases sitting between them. The CDR3 extends over 14 amino acids. Germline V gene lookup returns CDR1 MNHEY and CDR2 SVGAGI. Source: peripheral blood, taken 28 days after the second dose of the MenACWY control vaccine. The chain combines TRBV6-5 with TRBJ1-4; a possible D gene is TRBD1 (6 bases). The sequence was obtained from an adult who received the MenACWY meningococcal vaccine as a control. CDR3 in amino acids: CASKAGVTNEKLFF. The DNA of the CDR3 is TGTGCCAGCAAAGCAGGGGTGACTAATGAAAAACTGTTTTTT.